A single sample gave rise to the 7 T cell receptor beta chains below, sequenced in a study of blood T cell repertoires in COVID-19. TCRdb's table, derived via immunoSEQ multiplex PCR, lists solely in-frame clones and lacks some. The repertoire holds 200,000 to 250,000 clones, 80% seen once, with more than 10% in the top ten. Material: peripheral blood. The receptors stem from a human donor in a cohort sampled during active COVID-19.

V usage is TRBV28 and J usage is TRBJ1-4; tentative D call: TRBD1 (5 bases). Looked up from germline, CDR1 is MDHEN and CDR2 is SYDVKM. CDR3 length: 15 amino acids. V was trimmed by 6 bases and J by 2 bases, leaving 13 bases between them. The CDR3 is CASSARGGTNEKLFF. In DNA form, the CDR3 reads TGTGCCAGCAGCGCCCGGGGGGGGACTAATGAAAAACTGTTTTTT.

This clone was counted a few times. V gene TRBV6-5 combines with J gene TRBJ2-7; D is possibly TRBD2 (5 bases). V gave up 5 bases and J gave up 2 bases, with 10 bases separating them. This CDR3 has 13 amino acids. In germline, CDR1 is MNHEY, CDR2 SVGAGI. The CDR3 nucleotides read TGTGCCAGCAGTAGCGGAATTCCCTACGAGCAGTACTTC. Translation: CASSSGIPYEQYF.

The DNA for the CDR3 is TGTGCCAGCAGAGGTGCCCGGGACTACGATCTCTACGAGCAGTACTTC. As protein: CASRGARDYDLYEQYF. V gene TRBV28 combines with J gene TRBJ2-7, with 7 bases fitting TRBD2. V was pared by 6 bases and J by 3 bases, with 14 bases of the junction left unmatched. Germline CDR1 reads MDHEN; CDR2 reads SYDVKM. The CDR3 runs to 16 residues.

The rearrangement joins TRBV11-2 to TRBJ1-2; 7 bases line up with TRBD1. The CDR3 loop spans 14 amino acids. CDR1 SGHAT and CDR2 FQNNGV come from the germline V gene. Trimming at V came to 0 bases and at J to 6 bases, leaving 4 bases not matched to a gene. The CDR3 nucleotides are TGTGCCAGCAGCTTAGATCAAGGGGGCGATGGCTACACCTTC. Protein product: CASSLDQGGDGYTF.

The chain carries TRBV5-1 and TRBJ1-6; unclear D gene. Germline values: CDR1 SGHRS, CDR2 YFSETQ. The V and J ends lost 4 bases and 6 bases respectively, with 17 bases between them. This CDR3 has 16 amino acids. As DNA, the CDR3 is TGCGCCAGCAGCCCTGAGGCCCTCATGGGTAATTCACCCCTCCACTTT. Translation: CASSPEALMGNSPLHF.

V gene TRBV9 combines with J gene TRBJ2-7; 10 nucleotides line up with TRBD2. CDR3 length: 15 amino acids. Germline-derived CDR1 and CDR2 are SGDLS and YYNGEE. V shed 4 bases and J 4 bases; nucleotides not matched to a gene: 8. CDR3 sequence: CASSLRTSGFYEQYF. The CDR3 nucleotides are TGTGCCAGCAGCCTCCGGACTAGCGGATTTTACGAGCAGTACTTC.

The chain is built from TRBV15 and TRBJ2-1; 8 bases fit TRBD2. The V and J ends lost 4 bases and 5 bases, in that order; junction bases with no gene match: 7. This CDR3 region has 15 residues. The germline CDR1 and CDR2 sequences are LNHNV and YYDKDF (reference sequence). This chain's CDR3 is CATSTKREWHNEQFF. The CDR3 DNA reads TGTGCCACCAGCACCAAGCGGGAGTGGCACAATGAGCAGTTCTTC.